Shown below are 26 T cell receptor beta chains from a single sample sequenced in a study of T cells expressing NK-cell markers. TCRdb re-called the 5' RACE reads; one entry per CDR3 protein, DNA not given. The sample includes approximately 380,000 distinct CDR3 sequences. Material for sequencing was blood T cells: a sorted CD56 or NKG2C T cell subset, CD4+ or CD8+ T cells, or bulk PBMC T cells (not recorded which). These receptors came from a man aged 18 to 69 in good health.

The V gene is TRBV7-2, the J gene TRBJ1-2; as DNA is missing, the TRBD1 call by TCRdb cannot be tested. From germline, CDR1 is SGHTA and CDR2 FQGNSA. The CDR3 contains 13 residues. Here the CDR3 reads CASSSRTGDGYTF.

The chain employs TRBV5-1 and TRBJ2-5; checking the TCRdb D call of TRBD1 is not possible without DNA. CDR1 and CDR2 (germline): SGHRS, YFSETQ. This CDR3 comprises 15 residues. The CDR3: CASSALGGLEETQYF.

This CDR3 reads CASSLLLAETQYF. The gene calls are TRBV7-8 and TRBJ2-5; there is no DNA to check the TCRdb D call of TRBD2. The CDR3 consists of 13 residues. Germline CDR1 is SGHVS and CDR2 is FQNEAQ.

The chain employs TRBV2 and TRBJ2-7; TCRdb designates TRBD1, a call that cannot be tested without DNA. Germline CDR1 is SNHLY and CDR2 is FYNNEI. There are 14 residues in the CDR3. The CDR3 sequence is CASKLEGRGDEQYF.

The rearrangement uses TRBV7-9 and TRBJ1-4; no DNA is available, so the TRBD1 call from TCRdb remains unchecked. CDR1 and CDR2 from the germline V gene are SEHNR and FQNEAQ (reference sequence). The CDR3 has 15 amino acids. CDR3 amino acids: CASSLAPGANEKLFF.

CDR3 sequence reads: CASSKQRGGRKTQYF. The V gene is TRBV3-1, the J gene TRBJ2-5; TCRdb picks TRBD2, but there is no DNA to check that call. The CDR3 loop spans 15 amino acids. The germline gives CDR1 LGHDT, CDR2 YNNKEL (reference sequence).

This chain joins TRBV4-2 and TRBJ1-5; TCRdb designates TRBD1, a call that cannot be tested without DNA. The germline CDR1 and CDR2 sequences are LGHNA and YNFKEQ. The length of the CDR3 is 15 residues. CDR3 loop: CASSQADRDGQPQHF.

The gene calls are TRBV20-1 and TRBJ2-1. The length of the CDR3 is 12 residues. Germline V lookup: CDR1 DFQATT, CDR2 SNEGSKA (reference sequence). CDR3 amino acids: CSALNSRDEQFF.

The genes are TRBV27 and TRBJ2-3; TCRdb gives TRBD1 as the D gene, but with no DNA this cannot be confirmed. The germline V gene has CDR1 MNHEY and CDR2 SMNVEV (reference sequence). The CDR3 is 13 residues long. The CDR3 is CASRRGQTDTQYF.

The rearrangement joins TRBV19 to TRBJ2-7; with no DNA, the TCRdb D assignment of TRBD1 cannot be verified. The germline V gene has CDR1 LNHDA and CDR2 SQIVND (reference sequence). The CDR3 runs to 13 residues. CDR3 sequence: CASKGTGSYEQYF.

The CDR3 sequence is CASSRVGAANTEAFF. The genes are TRBV9 and TRBJ1-1; TCRdb proposes TRBD1, but this gene call is untestable without DNA. This CDR3 has 15 amino acids. CDR1 and CDR2 from the germline V gene are SGDLS and YYNGEE.

The gene calls are TRBV28 and TRBJ2-1; TCRdb proposes TRBD1, but this gene call is untestable without DNA. The CDR3 has 17 residues. Germline V gene data show CDR1 as MDHEN and CDR2 as SYDVKM. CDR3 residues: CASSSPRGDRVNNEQFF.

The chain combines TRBV12-3 or TRBV12-4 with TRBJ1-2. The CDR3 contains 14 residues. CDR3: CASSPGSRLLGYTF.

V is TRBV12-3 or TRBV12-4 and J is TRBJ2-3; TCRdb's D call, TRBD1, is unchecked because there is no DNA. The CDR3 is 15 amino acids. CDR3 amino acids: CASSVEGPSTDTQYF.

V usage is TRBV4-2 and J usage is TRBJ1-2. The CDR3 extends over 16 amino acids. Germline lookup yields CDR1 LGHNA and CDR2 YNFKEQ. CDR3 sequence: CASSQTRGRESVGYTF.

The chain combines TRBV3-1 with TRBJ1-6. This CDR3 has 15 amino acids. The germline V gene encodes CDR1 LGHDT and CDR2 YNNKEL (reference sequence). Here the CDR3 reads CASSQGQHYNSPLHF.

The J gene is TRBJ1-5, the V gene TRBV12-3 or TRBV12-4; the TRBD1 assignment by TCRdb is unverifiable without DNA. The CDR3 totals 15 residues. The CDR3 loop reads CASSLATGGISPQHF.

V is TRBV29-1 and J is TRBJ1-1; TCRdb's D call of TRBD1 is untestable without DNA. Germline-derived CDR1 and CDR2 are SQVTM and ANQGSEA. The CDR3 runs to 13 residues. CDR3 loop: CSACVSMNTEAFF.

The chain uses TRBV20-1 and TRBJ2-5; there is no DNA to check the TCRdb D call of TRBD2. The CDR3 covers 14 residues. The V gene's germline CDR1 is DFQATT and CDR2 SNEGSKA (reference sequence). The CDR3 loop reads CSAKLAGVPETQYF.

This chain joins TRBV18 and TRBJ2-2; the TRBD1 assignment by TCRdb is unverifiable without DNA. The CDR3 is 17 amino acids. CDR1 is KGHSH, CDR2 LQKENI, per germline. The CDR3 sequence: CASSLRDTRLNTGELFF.

The rearrangement joins TRBV5-1 to TRBJ1-4; the TCRdb call, TRBD1, lacks DNA for checking. Germline CDR1 reads SGHRS; CDR2 reads YFSETQ. This CDR3 has 14 residues. The CDR3 loop is CASSSTGVNEKLFF.

V usage is TRBV29-1 and J usage is TRBJ2-3; TCRdb reports TRBD1, a call that lacks DNA to check it against. Germline V CDR1 and CDR2: SQVTM, ANQGSEA. The CDR3 consists of 12 residues. The CDR3 sequence: CSARQVTDTQYF.

The chain has TRBV2 and TRBJ2-3. The CDR3 covers 13 residues. Germline CDR1 and CDR2: SNHLY and FYNNEI. This CDR3 reads CASSERYTDTQYF.

The V gene is TRBV6-1, the J gene TRBJ1-2; with no DNA, the TCRdb D assignment of TRBD1 cannot be verified. CDR1 is MNHNS, CDR2 SASEGT, per germline. This CDR3 has 14 residues. The CDR3 region is CASREGQGFVYYTF.

The chain employs TRBV29-1 and TRBJ1-1; there is no DNA to check the TCRdb D call of TRBD1. CDR1 is SQVTM, CDR2 ANQGSEA, per germline. This CDR3 comprises 13 residues. The CDR3 spells CSGGGYRDTEAFF.

The chain is built from TRBV10-3 and TRBJ2-7; TCRdb indicates TRBD1, and absent DNA this call remains unverified. The germline CDR1 and CDR2 sequences are ENHRY and SYGVKD. The CDR3 is made up of 16 amino acids. CDR3 sequence reads: CAINNVPGQGTEEQYF.